The clone carrying this TCR beta chain was recorded at least ten times. One entry per CDR3 protein, called by TCRdb with MiXCR from the 5' RACE reads. The sample includes about 240,000 distinct CDR3 sequences, roughly a tenth of them seen just once. This specimen comes from a study of identical twins. Specimen: memory T cells sorted from blood. The TCR sequence derives from a man aged 45 to 65 in good health.

CDR3 loop: CSVEDLPARNTIYF. The CDR3 DNA reads TGCAGCGTTGAAGATTTGCCAGCGAGGAACACCATATATTTT. The genes are TRBV29-1 and TRBJ1-3, with unresolved D. The germline V gene encodes CDR1 SQVTM and CDR2 ANQGSEA. V shed 0 bases and J shed 7 bases, with 13 bases lying between them. This CDR3 comprises 14 residues.